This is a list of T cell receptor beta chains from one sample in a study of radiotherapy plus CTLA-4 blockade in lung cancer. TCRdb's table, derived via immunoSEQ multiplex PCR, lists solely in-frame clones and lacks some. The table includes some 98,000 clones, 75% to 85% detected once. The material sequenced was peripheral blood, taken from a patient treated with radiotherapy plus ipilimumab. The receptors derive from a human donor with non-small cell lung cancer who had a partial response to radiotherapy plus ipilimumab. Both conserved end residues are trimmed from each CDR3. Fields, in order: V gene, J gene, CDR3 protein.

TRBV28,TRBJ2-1,ASSRTSGSFAEQF
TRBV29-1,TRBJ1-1,SVGATDYTEAF
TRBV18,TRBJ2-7,ASSPPWTSGLYEQY
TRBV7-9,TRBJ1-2,ASSLGEGTGDYGYT
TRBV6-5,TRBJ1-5,ASSTNSNQPQH
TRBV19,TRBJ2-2,ASIATGYTGELF
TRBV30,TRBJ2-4,AWEDSGRGKNIQY
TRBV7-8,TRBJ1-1,ASSLVGENTEAF
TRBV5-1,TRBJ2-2,ASSPGTGGGTGELF
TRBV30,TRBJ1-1,AWSTIGSTPNTEAF
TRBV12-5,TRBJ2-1,ASGSESYNEQF
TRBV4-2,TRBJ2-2,ASSQLAGLSDGELF
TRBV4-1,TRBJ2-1,ASSQDPAGGLRNEQF
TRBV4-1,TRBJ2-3,ASSRWLAERRGADTQY
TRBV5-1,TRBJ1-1,ASSLVGQLTEAF
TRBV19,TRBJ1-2,ASSTRTGGYGYT
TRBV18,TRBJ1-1,ASSPPGRDYQAF
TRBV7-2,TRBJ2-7,ASSLGTMGEQY
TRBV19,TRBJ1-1,ASRTGLNTEAF
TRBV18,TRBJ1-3,ASSPRQEGAGNTIY
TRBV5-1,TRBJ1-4,ASSLETGVLREKLF
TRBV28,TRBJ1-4,ASSFWGPGREKLF
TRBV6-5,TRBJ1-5,ASSYGRNQPQH
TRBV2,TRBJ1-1,ASIEGGGYTEAF
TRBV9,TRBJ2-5,ASSVPPAETQY
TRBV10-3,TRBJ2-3,AISDAKRFTDTQY
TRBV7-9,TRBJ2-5,ASSPGTSGTGETQY
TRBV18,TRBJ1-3,ASSPGTGGASGNTIY
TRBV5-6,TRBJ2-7,ASSGGGRAKLYEQY
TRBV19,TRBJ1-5,ATGRGNQPQH
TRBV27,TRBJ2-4,ASSLSGLEVY
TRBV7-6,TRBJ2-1,ASSLLSGAGMQQF
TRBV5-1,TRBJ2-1,ASSYLADYNEQF
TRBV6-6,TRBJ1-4,ASSYSRGWEKLF
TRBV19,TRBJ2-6,ASSAYRVVSGANVLT